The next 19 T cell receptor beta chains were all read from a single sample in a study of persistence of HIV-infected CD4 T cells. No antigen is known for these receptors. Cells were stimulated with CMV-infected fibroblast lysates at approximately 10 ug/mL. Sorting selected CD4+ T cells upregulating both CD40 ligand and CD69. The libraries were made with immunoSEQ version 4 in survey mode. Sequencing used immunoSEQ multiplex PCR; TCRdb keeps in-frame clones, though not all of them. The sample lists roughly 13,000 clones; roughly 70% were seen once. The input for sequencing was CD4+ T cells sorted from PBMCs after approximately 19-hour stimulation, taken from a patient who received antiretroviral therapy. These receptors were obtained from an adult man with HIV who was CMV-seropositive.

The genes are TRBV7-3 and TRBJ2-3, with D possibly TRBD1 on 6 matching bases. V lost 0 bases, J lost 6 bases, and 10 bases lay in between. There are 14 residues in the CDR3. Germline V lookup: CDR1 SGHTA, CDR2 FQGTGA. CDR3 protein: CASSLTGTRDTQYF. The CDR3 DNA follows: TGTGCCAGCAGCTTAACCGGGACAAGGGATACGCAGTATTTT.

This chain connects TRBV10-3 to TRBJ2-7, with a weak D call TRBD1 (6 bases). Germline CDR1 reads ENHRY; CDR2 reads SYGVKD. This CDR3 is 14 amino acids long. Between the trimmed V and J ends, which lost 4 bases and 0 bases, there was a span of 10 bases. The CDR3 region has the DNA TGTGCCATCAGTGCCCCGACAGGCTCCTACGAGCAGTACTTC. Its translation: CAISAPTGSYEQYF.

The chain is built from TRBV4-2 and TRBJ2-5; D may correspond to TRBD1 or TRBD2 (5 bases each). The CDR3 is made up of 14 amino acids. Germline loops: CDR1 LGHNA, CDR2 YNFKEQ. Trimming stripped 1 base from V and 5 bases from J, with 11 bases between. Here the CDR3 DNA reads TGTGCCAGCAGCCAAGGTGGGACGCTGGAGACCCAGTACTTC. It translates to CASSQGGTLETQYF.

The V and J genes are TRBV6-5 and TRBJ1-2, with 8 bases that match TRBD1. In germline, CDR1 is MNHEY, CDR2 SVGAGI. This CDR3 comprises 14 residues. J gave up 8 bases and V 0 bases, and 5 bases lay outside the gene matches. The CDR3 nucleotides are TGTGCCAGCAGTTACTCCCAGGGGGCGGGCGGCTACACCTTC. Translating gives CASSYSQGAGGYTF.

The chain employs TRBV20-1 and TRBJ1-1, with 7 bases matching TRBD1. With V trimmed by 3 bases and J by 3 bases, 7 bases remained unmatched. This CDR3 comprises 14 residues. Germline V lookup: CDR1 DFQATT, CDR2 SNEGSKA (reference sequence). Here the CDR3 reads CSASVPRGDTEAFF. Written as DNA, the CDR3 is TGCAGTGCTAGTGTCCCCAGGGGGGACACTGAAGCTTTCTTT.

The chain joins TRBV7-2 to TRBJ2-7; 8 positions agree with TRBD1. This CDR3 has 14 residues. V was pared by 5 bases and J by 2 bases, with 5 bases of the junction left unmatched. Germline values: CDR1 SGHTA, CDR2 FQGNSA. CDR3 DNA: TGTGCCAGCAGCCTACGACAGGGGCCCTACGAGCAGTACTTC. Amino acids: CASSLRQGPYEQYF. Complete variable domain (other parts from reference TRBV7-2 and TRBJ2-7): GAGVSQSPSNKVTEKGKDVELRCDPISGHTALYWYRQSLGQGLEFLIYFQGNSAPDKSGLPSDRFSAERTGGSVSTLTIQRTQQEDSAVYLCASSLRQGPYEQYFGPGTRLTVT.

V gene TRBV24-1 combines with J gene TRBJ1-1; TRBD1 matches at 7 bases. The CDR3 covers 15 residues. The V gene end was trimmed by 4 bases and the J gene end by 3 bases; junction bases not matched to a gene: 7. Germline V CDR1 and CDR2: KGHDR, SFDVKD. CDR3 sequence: CATSDLTGEYTEAFF. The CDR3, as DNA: TGTGCCACCAGTGACCTAACAGGGGAGTACACTGAAGCTTTCTTT.

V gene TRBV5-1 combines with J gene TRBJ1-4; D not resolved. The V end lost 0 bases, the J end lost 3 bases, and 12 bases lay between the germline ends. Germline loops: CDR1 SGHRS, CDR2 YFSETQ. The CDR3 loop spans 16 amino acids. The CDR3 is CASSLARGGSNEKLFF. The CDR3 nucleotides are TGCGCCAGCAGCTTGGCCAGAGGCGGGTCTAATGAAAAACTGTTTTTT.

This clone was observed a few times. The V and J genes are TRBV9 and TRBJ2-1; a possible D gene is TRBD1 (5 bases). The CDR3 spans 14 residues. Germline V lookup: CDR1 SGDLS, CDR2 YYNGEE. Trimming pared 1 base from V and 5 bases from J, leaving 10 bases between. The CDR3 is CASSVIQVDNEQFF. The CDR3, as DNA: TGTGCCAGCAGCGTAATACAGGTTGACAATGAGCAGTTCTTC.

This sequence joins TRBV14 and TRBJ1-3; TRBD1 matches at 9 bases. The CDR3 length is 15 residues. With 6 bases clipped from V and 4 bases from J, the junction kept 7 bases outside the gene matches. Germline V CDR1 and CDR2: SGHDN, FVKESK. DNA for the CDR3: TGTGCCAGCAGTCCCCCCGGACAGGGGGGAAACACCATATATTTT. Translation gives CASSPPGQGGNTIYF.

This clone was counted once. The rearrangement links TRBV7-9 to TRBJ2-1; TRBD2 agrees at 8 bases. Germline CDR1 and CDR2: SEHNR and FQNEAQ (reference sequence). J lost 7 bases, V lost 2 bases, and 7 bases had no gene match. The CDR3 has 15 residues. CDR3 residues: CASSLPGLAGNEQFF. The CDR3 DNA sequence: TGTGCCAGCAGCTTACCTGGACTAGCTGGGAATGAGCAGTTCTTC.

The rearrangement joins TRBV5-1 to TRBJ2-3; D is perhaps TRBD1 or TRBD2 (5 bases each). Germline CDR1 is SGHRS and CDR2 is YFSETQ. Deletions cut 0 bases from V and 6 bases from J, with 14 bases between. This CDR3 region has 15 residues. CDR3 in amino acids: CASSLAEGSVDTQYF. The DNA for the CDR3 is TGCGCCAGCAGCTTGGCCGAGGGGTCCGTGGATACGCAGTATTTT. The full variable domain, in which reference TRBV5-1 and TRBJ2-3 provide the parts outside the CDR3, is KAGVTQTPRYLIKTRGQQVTLSCSPISGHRSVSWYQQTPGQGLQFLFEYFSETQRNKGNFPGRFSGRQFSNSRSEMNVSTLELGDSALYLCASSLAEGSVDTQYFGPGTRLTVL.

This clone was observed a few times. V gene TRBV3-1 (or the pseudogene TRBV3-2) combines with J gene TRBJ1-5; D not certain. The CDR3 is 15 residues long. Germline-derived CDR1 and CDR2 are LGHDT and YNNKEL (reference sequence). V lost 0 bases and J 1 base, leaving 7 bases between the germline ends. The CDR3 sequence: CASSQDIRSNQPQHF. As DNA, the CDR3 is TGTGCCAGCAGCCAAGATATAAGAAGCAATCAGCCCCAGCATTTT.

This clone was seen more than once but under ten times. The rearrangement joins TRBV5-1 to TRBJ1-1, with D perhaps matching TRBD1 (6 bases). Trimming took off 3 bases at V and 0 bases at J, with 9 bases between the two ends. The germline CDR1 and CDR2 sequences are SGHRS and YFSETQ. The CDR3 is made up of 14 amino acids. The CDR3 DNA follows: TGCGCCAGCAGCTCACAGGGCATGAACACTGAAGCTTTCTTT. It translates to CASSSQGMNTEAFF. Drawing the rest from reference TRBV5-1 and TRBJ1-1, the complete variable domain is KAGVTQTPRYLIKTRGQQVTLSCSPISGHRSVSWYQQTPGQGLQFLFEYFSETQRNKGNFPGRFSGRQFSNSRSEMNVSTLELGDSALYLCASSSQGMNTEAFFGQGTRLTVV.

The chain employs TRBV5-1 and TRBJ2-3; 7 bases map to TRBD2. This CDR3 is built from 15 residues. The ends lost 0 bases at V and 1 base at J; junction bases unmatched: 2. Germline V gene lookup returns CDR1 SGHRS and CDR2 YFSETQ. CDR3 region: CASSLVRGGTDTQYF. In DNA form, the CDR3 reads TGCGCCAGCAGCTTGGTTCGGGGGGGCACAGATACGCAGTATTTT.

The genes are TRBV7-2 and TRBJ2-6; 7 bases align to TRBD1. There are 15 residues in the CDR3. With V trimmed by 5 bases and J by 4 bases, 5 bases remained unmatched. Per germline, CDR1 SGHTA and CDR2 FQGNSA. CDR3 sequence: CASSLDRVGANVLTF. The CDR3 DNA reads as TGTGCCAGCAGCCTCGACAGGGTAGGGGCCAACGTCCTGACTTTC. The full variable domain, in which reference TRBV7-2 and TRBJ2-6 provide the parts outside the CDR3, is GAGVSQSPSNKVTEKGKDVELRCDPISGHTALYWYRQSLGQGLEFLIYFQGNSAPDKSGLPSDRFSAERTGGSVSTLTIQRTQQEDSAVYLCASSLDRVGANVLTFGAGSRLTVL.

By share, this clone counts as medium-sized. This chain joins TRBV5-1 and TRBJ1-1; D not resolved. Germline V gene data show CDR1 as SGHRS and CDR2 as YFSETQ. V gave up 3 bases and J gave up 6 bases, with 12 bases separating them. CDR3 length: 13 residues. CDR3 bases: TGCGCCAGCAGCTATTTGGGGAGGGCTGAAGCTTTCTTT. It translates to CASSYLGRAEAFF. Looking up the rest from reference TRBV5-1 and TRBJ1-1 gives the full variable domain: KAGVTQTPRYLIKTRGQQVTLSCSPISGHRSVSWYQQTPGQGLQFLFEYFSETQRNKGNFPGRFSGRQFSNSRSEMNVSTLELGDSALYLCASSYLGRAEAFFGQGTRLTVV.

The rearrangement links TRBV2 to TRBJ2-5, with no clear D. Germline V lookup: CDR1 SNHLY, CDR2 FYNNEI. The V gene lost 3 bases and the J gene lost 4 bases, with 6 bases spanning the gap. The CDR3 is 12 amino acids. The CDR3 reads CASSDGRETQYF. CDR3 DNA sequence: TGTGCCAGCAGTGATGGTAGAGAGACCCAGTACTTC.

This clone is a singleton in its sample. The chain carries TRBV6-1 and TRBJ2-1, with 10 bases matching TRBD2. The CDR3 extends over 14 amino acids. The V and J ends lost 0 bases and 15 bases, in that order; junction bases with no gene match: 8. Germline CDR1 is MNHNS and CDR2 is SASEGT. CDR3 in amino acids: CASSEAGSGGFLFF. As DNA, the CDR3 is TGTGCCAGCAGTGAAGCTGGTAGCGGGGGGTTTCTGTTCTTC.